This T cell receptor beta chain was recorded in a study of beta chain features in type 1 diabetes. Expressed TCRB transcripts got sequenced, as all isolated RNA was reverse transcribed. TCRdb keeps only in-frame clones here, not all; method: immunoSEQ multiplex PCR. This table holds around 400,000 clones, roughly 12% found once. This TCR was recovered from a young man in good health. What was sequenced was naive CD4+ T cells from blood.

CDR3 sequence: CASSQPGQELNTEAFF. As DNA, the CDR3 is TGTGCCAGCAGCCAACCGGGACAGGAACTGAACACTGAAGCTTTCTTT. This chain uses TRBV4-2 with TRBJ1-1; 8 nucleotides match TRBD1. The CDR3 is made up of 16 amino acids. In germline, CDR1 is LGHNA, CDR2 YNFKEQ. V shed 2 bases, J shed 0 bases, and the junction held 5 bases outside the gene matches.